Listed below are T cell receptor beta chains from one sample, sequenced in a study of shared clonotypes between healthy human individuals. Repertoires were generated with immunoSEQ multiplex PCR, while TCRdb's copy carries only in-frame clones and drops some. The sample includes around 600,000 clones, 85% to 95% of them seen just once. Sequenced material: naive CD8+ T cells sorted from blood. These receptor sequences come from a woman in her twenties or thirties in good health. The CDR3 runs from the conserved cysteine through the conserved F or W. A D gene is named only where the DNA matches it firmly. Size is stated for part of the rows, as once, few or many counts, or as a class when the clone is expanded.

CDR3 protein,CDR3 DNA,J gene,V gene,CDR3 length,clone size,D gene
CASSLEVGGAGNTIYF,TGTGCCAGCAGCTTGGAGGTGGGGGGCGCTGGAAACACCATATATTTT,TRBJ1-3,TRBV5-4,16,NA,NA
CAVGTDNYGYTF,TGTGCCGTCGGGACAGACAACTATGGCTACACCTTC,TRBJ1-2,TRBV2,12,NA,TRBD1
CASSGSGQGRSGANVLTF,TGCGCCAGCAGCGGCTCGGGACAGGGGAGGTCTGGGGCCAACGTCCTGACTTTC,TRBJ2-6,TRBV5-1,18,NA,TRBD1
CASRQESSTEAFF,TGTGCCAGCAGACAGGAATCGAGCACTGAAGCTTTCTTT,TRBJ1-1,TRBV9,13,NA,NA
CATNNPGLGRETQYF,TGTGCCACCAACAACCCGGGATTGGGCCGGGAGACCCAGTACTTC,TRBJ2-5,TRBV28,15,NA,NA
CASRPGQGGVSEKLFF,TGCGCCAGCAGACCGGGACAGGGCGGCGTAAGTGAAAAACTGTTTTTT,TRBJ1-4,TRBV5-1,16,NA,TRBD1
CASSFTTSGSLSEQYF,TGTGCCAGCAGTTTTACGACTAGCGGGAGTTTGAGCGAGCAGTACTTC,TRBJ2-7,TRBV6-5,16,NA,TRBD2
CASSQNNEQFF,TGCGCCAGCAGCCAGAACAATGAGCAGTTCTTC,TRBJ2-1,TRBV5-1,11,NA,NA
CSIKNQPQHF,TGCAGTATCAAAAATCAGCCCCAGCATTTT,TRBJ1-5,TRBV20-1,10,few,NA
CASSQDEGSPYNEQFF,TGTGCCAGCAGCCAAGATGAGGGGAGCCCCTACAATGAGCAGTTCTTC,TRBJ2-1,TRBV4-2,16,NA,NA
CASSLDVGGEADTQYF,TGCGCCAGCAGCTTGGATGTTGGGGGTGAGGCAGATACGCAGTATTTT,TRBJ2-3,TRBV5-1,16,NA,NA
CASTSPRGSGGKETQYF,TGTGCCAGCACCTCGCCTCGTGGTAGCGGGGGGAAAGAGACCCAGTACTTC,TRBJ2-5,TRBV28,17,NA,TRBD2
CASSQTKGTSGSHEQYF,TGCGCCAGCAGCCAAACTAAGGGGACTAGCGGGAGCCACGAGCAGTACTTC,TRBJ2-7,TRBV4-1,17,once,TRBD2
CASSLSGTVDHPLSYNEQFF,TGTGCCAGCAGTTTATCAGGGACAGTCGACCACCCCCTCTCCTACAATGAGCAGTTCTTC,TRBJ2-1,TRBV27,20,NA,TRBD1
CASRTEIVDEQFF,TGTGCCAGCAGAACAGAAATTGTAGATGAGCAGTTCTTC,TRBJ2-1,TRBV27,13,NA,NA
CASSGVSEQFF,TGTGCCAGCAGCGGAGTTAGTGAGCAGTTCTTC,TRBJ2-1,TRBV5-4,11,once,NA
CASSRGQGINYGYTF,TGTGCCAGCAGTCGCGGACAGGGGATCAACTATGGCTACACCTTC,TRBJ1-2,TRBV28,15,NA,TRBD1
CASSLGGTSNQETQYF,TGTGCCAGCAGCTTAGGCGGGACTAGCAACCAAGAGACCCAGTACTTC,TRBJ2-5,TRBV7-9,16,NA,TRBD2
CASSPIGTNSPLHF,TGTGCCAGCAGCCCCATCGGTACTAATTCACCCCTCCACTTT,TRBJ1-6,TRBV28,14,NA,NA
CAFSVRTGPYEQYF,TGTGCCTTCTCGGTTCGGACAGGTCCCTACGAGCAGTACTTC,TRBJ2-7,TRBV5-6,14,once,TRBD1
CASYTSGDQVGF,TGCGCCAGCTATACTAGCGGGGACCAGGTTGGATTT,TRBJ2-3,TRBV10-2,12,NA,TRBD2
CASSKPGLEREQYF,TGTGCCAGCAGTAAACCGGGACTAGAACGCGAGCAGTACTTC,TRBJ2-7,TRBV4-2,14,NA,TRBD2
CASSHFASGSHEQYF,TGTGCCAGCAGTCATTTCGCTAGCGGGAGTCACGAGCAGTACTTC,TRBJ2-7,TRBV5-6,15,NA,TRBD2
CASTSGIANTGELFF,TGTGCCAGCACTAGCGGGATAGCGAACACCGGGGAGCTGTTTTTT,TRBJ2-2,TRBV27,15,NA,TRBD2
CASTPGGEGYEQYF,TGTGCCAGCACCCCAGGGGGGGAGGGTTACGAGCAGTACTTC,TRBJ2-7,TRBV7-8,14,NA,NA
CASSLRLADYNEQFF,TGTGCCAGCAGCTTAAGACTAGCGGACTACAATGAGCAGTTCTTC,TRBJ2-1,TRBV13,15,NA,TRBD2
CASSPGQGWDQPQHF,TGTGCCAGCAGTCCCGGACAGGGATGGGATCAGCCCCAGCATTTT,TRBJ1-5,TRBV28,15,NA,TRBD1
CASSLASGRSYEQYF,TGTGCCAGCAGCTTGGCCAGCGGGAGGAGCTACGAGCAGTACTTC,TRBJ2-7,TRBV5-6,15,NA,TRBD2
CASSSYLAVSYNEQFF,TGTGCCAGCAGTTCCTATCTAGCGGTCTCCTACAATGAGCAGTTCTTC,TRBJ2-1,TRBV27,16,NA,TRBD2
CASSHQPHNEQFF,TGTGCCAGCAGTCATCAACCCCACAATGAGCAGTTCTTC,TRBJ2-1,TRBV28,13,NA,NA
CASSLWGRGLYNEQFF,TGTGCCAGCAGTTTATGGGGGAGGGGCCTCTACAATGAGCAGTTCTTC,TRBJ2-1,TRBV28,16,NA,TRBD2
CASSEFEGTGEYEQYF,TGTGCCAGCAGTGAATTTGAAGGGACAGGGGAGTACGAGCAGTACTTC,TRBJ2-7,TRBV2,16,NA,TRBD1
CASSPPARGRGETQYF,TGTGCCAGCAGCCCCCCCGCCCGCGGGAGGGGAGAGACCCAGTACTTC,TRBJ2-5,TRBV9,16,NA,TRBD2
CASSSGSSYNEQFF,TGTGCCAGCAGTTCCGGGAGCTCCTACAATGAGCAGTTCTTC,TRBJ2-1,TRBV28,14,few,NA
CASSSRLADEQYF,TGTGCCAGCAGTTCAAGACTAGCAGACGAGCAGTACTTC,TRBJ2-7,TRBV6-5,13,once,TRBD2
CASSPQDSYEQYF,TGTGCCAGCAGCCCGCAGGATTCCTACGAGCAGTACTTC,TRBJ2-7,TRBV5-4,13,once,NA
CASSGLTGYNEQFF,TGTGCCAGCAGCGGACTGACTGGATACAATGAGCAGTTCTTC,TRBJ2-1,TRBV9,14,NA,NA
CATKAKGYTGELFF,TGTGCCACGAAAGCCAAGGGGTACACCGGGGAGCTGTTTTTT,TRBJ2-2,TRBV19,14,NA,NA
CASSLGVPTGELFF,TGTGCCAGCAGTTTAGGGGTTCCCACCGGGGAGCTGTTTTTT,TRBJ2-2,TRBV27,14,NA,NA
CASGFSGMGYTF,TGTGCTAGTGGTTTTTCTGGAATGGGCTACACCTTC,TRBJ1-2,TRBV12-5,12,NA,NA
CASSDKGGGLNIQYF,TGTGCCAGCAGTGATAAGGGAGGAGGCTTAAACATTCAGTACTTC,TRBJ2-4,TRBV2,15,NA,NA
CASSLEEGARYSGRDFAENEQFF,TGTGCCAGCAGTTTGGAGGAGGGGGCGCGGTACAGCGGGAGGGACTTTGCCGAAAATGAGCAGTTCTTC,TRBJ2-1,TRBV28,23,NA,TRBD2